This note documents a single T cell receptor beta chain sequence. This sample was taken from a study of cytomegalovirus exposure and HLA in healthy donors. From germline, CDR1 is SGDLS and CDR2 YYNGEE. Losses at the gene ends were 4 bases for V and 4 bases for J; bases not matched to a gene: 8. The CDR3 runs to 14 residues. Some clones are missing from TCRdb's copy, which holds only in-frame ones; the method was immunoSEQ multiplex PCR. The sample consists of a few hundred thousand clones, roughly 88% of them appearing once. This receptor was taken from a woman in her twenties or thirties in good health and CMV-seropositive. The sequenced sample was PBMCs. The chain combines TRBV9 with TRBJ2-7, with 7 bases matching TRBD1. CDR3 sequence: CASSFTGADYEQYF. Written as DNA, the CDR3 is TGTGCCAGCAGCTTTACAGGGGCGGATTACGAGCAGTACTTC.